This note documents a single TCR beta chain sequence. CDR3 size: 12 residues. Between the trimmed V and J ends, which lost 7 bases and 2 bases, there was a span of 8 bases. Germline CDR1 SNHLY, CDR2 FYNNEI. Replicate PCRs for sorted subsets used approximately 220 ng DNA; this equaled tens of thousands of T cell genomes. Sequenced by immunoSEQ multiplex PCR; TCRdb stores in-frame clones only, minus some. The sample includes 2 million to 2.5 million clones, around 95% seen only once; the top ten take under 0.15%. The sample comes from a study of shared clonotypes between healthy human individuals. The chain links TRBV2 to TRBJ1-1; D gene uncertain. Sequenced: naive CD4+ T cells sorted from blood. Subset given: CD45RA+ positively selected. The origin of this receptor is a man younger than 30 in good health. The chain's CDR3 is CASILRNTEAFF. The DNA of the CDR3 is TGTGCCAGCATCCTGAGAAACACTGAAGCTTTCTTT.